The 20 T cell receptor beta chains presented below share a single source sample, sequenced in a study of blood T cell dynamics during melanoma immunotherapy. Noted time point: pre-treatment baseline. TCRdb's table, derived via immunoSEQ multiplex PCR, lists solely in-frame clones and lacks some. Here the sample spans approximately 10,000 clones, approximately 86% being singletons. This specimen was blood, taken from a patient treated with checkpoint blockade. These receptors were taken from a human donor with melanoma.

The CDR3 is CASSLDQGGTDTQYF. CDR3 in DNA: TGTGCCAGCAGTCTGGACCAGGGGGGCACAGATACGCAGTATTTT. The gene calls are TRBV28 and TRBJ2-3, with 7 nucleotides matching TRBD1. The CDR3 is 15 residues long. The germline CDR1 and CDR2 sequences are MDHEN and SYDVKM. The junction had 6 bases not matched to a gene; V was cut back by 5 bases and J by 1 base.

V and J are TRBV2 and TRBJ1-3, with D unclear. Germline loops: CDR1 SNHLY, CDR2 FYNNEI. V was cut by 6 bases and J by 0 bases, with 12 bases left in between. The CDR3 runs to 15 residues. The CDR3 DNA reads TGTGCCAGCAGACCTCTTTCCAGCTCTGGAAACACCATATATTTT. The encoded protein is CASRPLSSSGNTIYF.

The V and J genes are TRBV7-2 and TRBJ2-1; D unresolved. V was shortened by 1 base and J by 4 bases, with 8 bases between the two germline ends. This CDR3 contains 14 residues. The germline gives CDR1 SGHTA, CDR2 FQGNSA. The CDR3 region has the DNA TGTGCCAGCAGCTTAGATACGATTTACAATGAGCAGTTCTTC. It specifies CASSLDTIYNEQFF.

V is TRBV7-2 and J is TRBJ1-6, with D hard to call. The ends were cut back, 0 bases at V and 7 bases at J, with 10 bases in the middle. There are 15 residues in the CDR3. CDR1 and CDR2 from the germline V gene are SGHTA and FQGNSA. The CDR3 nucleotides are TGTGCCAGCAGCTTAGCGAGGAATTCGAATTCACCCCTCCACTTT. Encoded protein: CASSLARNSNSPLHF.

The chain couples TRBV7-8 to TRBJ2-7; perhaps TRBD1 as D (5 bases). Germline values: CDR1 SGHVS, CDR2 FQNEAQ. This CDR3 is built from 13 residues. V lost 3 bases, J lost 4 bases, and 10 bases lay in between. CDR3 amino acids: CASSLGPRYEQYF. In DNA, the CDR3 is TGTGCCAGCAGCTTGGGGCCGCGGTACGAGCAGTACTTC.

This chain joins TRBV10-2 and TRBJ1-1; tentatively, D is TRBD1 (5 bases). This CDR3 comprises 11 residues. The V and J ends lost 2 bases and 11 bases respectively, with 9 bases between them. CDR1 and CDR2 (germline): WSHSY, SAAADI. The CDR3 DNA follows: TGCGCCAGCAGTGAGGGGGGGTGGGCTTTCTTT. It specifies CASSEGGWAFF.

In DNA form, the CDR3 reads TGCGCCAGCAGCCAAGAACTCCTTGCCGGTTACGAGCAGTACTTC. This sequence encodes CASSQELLAGYEQYF. The chain recombines TRBV4-1 with TRBJ2-7, with unresolved D. Trimming pared 0 bases from V and 4 bases from J, leaving 13 bases between. This CDR3 spans 15 amino acids. CDR1 and CDR2 from the germline V gene are MGHRA and YSYEKL.

The rearrangement uses TRBV5-1 and TRBJ2-1; a possible D gene is TRBD1 (5 bases). Germline CDR1 reads SGHRS; CDR2 reads YFSETQ. CDR3 length: 13 amino acids. The ends were cut back, 3 bases at V and 10 bases at J, with 14 bases in the middle. Here the CDR3 DNA reads TGCGCCAGCAGCTCGGGCGGACAAAGGGAGCAGTTCTTC. This encodes CASSSGGQREQFF.

V usage is TRBV5-4 and J usage is TRBJ2-7; the D is unclear. Germline values: CDR1 SGHNT, CDR2 YYREEE (reference sequence). Trimming took off 4 bases at V and 2 bases at J, with 19 bases between the two ends. This CDR3 has 16 residues. The CDR3: CASSQDRTDLPYEQYF. The CDR3 bases are TGTGCCAGCAGCCAAGATCGAACGGACCTCCCCTACGAGCAGTACTTC.

V usage is TRBV27 and J usage is TRBJ2-7; D not resolved. Germline loops: CDR1 MNHEY, CDR2 SMNVEV (reference sequence). Trimming cost V 1 base and J 3 bases, with 10 bases left between them. The CDR3 consists of 14 residues. CDR3 sequence (DNA): TGTGCCAGCAGTTTATACGGGTTTTACTACGAGCAGTACTTC. This sequence encodes CASSLYGFYYEQYF.

This chain connects TRBV7-2 to TRBJ2-2; weak D call: TRBD1 (5 bases). Trimming removed 2 bases at V and 2 bases at J, with 6 bases between. Germline assignment: CDR1 SGHTA and CDR2 FQGNSA. This CDR3 is built from 14 residues. The CDR3 sequence is CASSLQGNTGELFF. The CDR3 DNA reads as TGTGCCAGCAGCTTACAGGGAAACACCGGGGAGCTGTTTTTT.

This chain links TRBV19 with TRBJ2-3; D is possibly TRBD1 or TRBD2 (5 bases each). This CDR3 has 14 residues. The ends were cut back, 5 bases at V and 4 bases at J, with 13 bases in the middle. Germline lookup yields CDR1 LNHDA and CDR2 SQIVND (reference sequence). The CDR3 sequence is CASSSGAGPDTQYF. The CDR3 bases are TGTGCCAGTAGTTCCGGGGCTGGTCCAGATACGCAGTATTTT.

This chain joins TRBV7-8 and TRBJ1-1, with 7 bases that match TRBD1. Unmatched junction bases numbered 3, after V lost 5 bases and J lost 6 bases. From germline, CDR1 is SGHVS and CDR2 FQNEAQ. The CDR3 runs to 12 residues. DNA for the CDR3: TGTGCCAGCAGCCACGGGACAGCTGAAGCTTTCTTT. Translation: CASSHGTAEAFF. Using reference TRBV7-8 and TRBJ1-1 for the parts outside the CDR3, the full variable domain is GAGVSQSPRYKVAKRGQDVALRCDPISGHVSLFWYQQALGQGPEFLTYFQNEAQLDKSGLPSDRFFAERPEGSVSTLKIQRTQQEDSAVYLCASSHGTAEAFFGQGTRLTVV.

The table lists this clone with a few counts. The V and J genes are TRBV7-2 and TRBJ2-1; D possibly matches TRBD1 or TRBD2 (5 bases each). Between the trimmed V and J ends, which lost 4 bases and 6 bases, there was a span of 16 bases. The CDR3 is made up of 15 amino acids. The germline gives CDR1 SGHTA, CDR2 FQGNSA. CDR3 sequence: CASSSAGTDVNEQFF. The CDR3 DNA follows: TGTGCCAGCAGCTCCGCCGGGACGGACGTCAATGAGCAGTTCTTC.

The rearrangement joins TRBV28 to TRBJ2-7; 15 bases are a match to TRBD2. From germline, CDR1 is MDHEN and CDR2 SYDVKM. V dropped 3 bases and J dropped 2; count of bases not matched to a gene: 11. The CDR3 sequence is 19 residues long. The DNA for the CDR3 is TGTGCCAGCAGTTTTGTTGGACTAGCGGGAGGGCAGAGGCCCTACGAGCAGTACTTC. Protein product: CASSFVGLAGGQRPYEQYF.

The chain recombines TRBV30 with TRBJ1-4; D perhaps matches TRBD1 (6 bases). Germline values: CDR1 GTSNPN, CDR2 SVGIG (reference sequence). V was pared by 5 bases and J by 7 bases, with 26 bases between. The CDR3 length is 17 residues. This CDR3 reads CAWRLGWGARKGEKLFF. CDR3 DNA sequence: TGTGCCTGGCGTTTAGGTTGGGGGGCTCGAAAAGGTGAAAAACTGTTTTTT.

This chain uses TRBV4-3 with TRBJ1-4; TRBD1 might be the D (6 bases). The CDR3 consists of 16 residues. V lost 0 bases to trimming and J lost 4 bases, with 12 bases between them. CDR1 LGHNA and CDR2 YSLEER come from the germline V gene. The DNA of the CDR3 is TGCGCCAGCAGCCAAGATGTCCCAGGGGATAATGAAAAACTGTTTTTT. Its protein is CASSQDVPGDNEKLFF.

The chain employs TRBV2 and TRBJ1-1; possibly TRBD1 for D (6 bases). Germline V CDR1 and CDR2: SNHLY, FYNNEI. V was cut by 4 bases and J by 5 bases, with 11 bases left in between. This CDR3 has 13 residues. The CDR3 protein is CASSAGEGTEAFF. The CDR3 region has the DNA TGTGCCAGCAGTGCAGGGGAGGGGACTGAAGCTTTCTTT.

This rearrangement joins TRBV7-9 to TRBJ2-2; weak D call: TRBD1 (6 bases). Trimming pared 6 bases from V and 4 bases from J, leaving 12 bases between. CDR3 length: 14 amino acids. Germline CDR1 SEHNR, CDR2 FQNEAQ (reference sequence). CDR3 region: CASRKGQLTGELFF. The DNA for the CDR3 is TGTGCCAGCAGGAAGGGACAACTCACCGGGGAGCTGTTTTTT.

CDR3 sequence (DNA): TGCGCCAGCAGCTTGGAACCCCAGACAGGGCGGCTAGCGCCCCAGCATTTT. This gives the protein CASSLEPQTGRLAPQHF. The chain recombines TRBV5-1 with TRBJ1-5; TRBD1 matches 7 bases. The CDR3 has 17 amino acids. The V gene's germline CDR1 is SGHRS and CDR2 YFSETQ. Trimming removed 0 bases from V and 9 bases from J; junction bases left unmatched: 15.